This is a list of T cell receptor beta chains from one sample in a study of blood T cell repertoires in COVID-19. Using immunoSEQ multiplex PCR, the repertoire was profiled, and TCRdb retains in-frame clones only, with some absent. The data hold roughly 76,000 clones, with 85% to 90% observed a single time. The sample was peripheral blood. These receptors originate from a man in his sixties or seventies with active or convalescent COVID-19. Each CDR3 is given with its conserved first and last residue. D genes are given only for firm matches. Clone sizes are given selectively: once, few, many, or a class where the clone is expanded.

D gene: TRBD1
J gene: TRBJ1-1
CDR3 length: 15
V gene: TRBV6-5
clone size: -
CDR3 DNA: TGTGCCAGCAGGAAAAGACAGGGGGCTGGTACTGAAGCTTTCTTT
CDR3 protein: CASRKRQGAGTEAFF

D gene: TRBD1
J gene: TRBJ2-2
CDR3 length: 14
V gene: TRBV19
clone size: -
CDR3 DNA: TGTGCCAGTAGCCGACAGGGTAGATTAGGGGAGCTGTTTTTT
CDR3 protein: CASSRQGRLGELFF

D gene: -
J gene: TRBJ2-2
CDR3 length: 14
V gene: TRBV29-1
clone size: -
CDR3 DNA: TGCAGCGTCAGGGGCAGGGCAAACACCGGGGAGCTGTTTTTT
CDR3 protein: CSVRGRANTGELFF

D gene: TRBD1
J gene: TRBJ1-5
CDR3 length: 15
V gene: TRBV19
clone size: -
CDR3 DNA: TGTGCCAGTAGTGCACAGGGGAGCGGCAATCAGCCCCAGCATTTT
CDR3 protein: CASSAQGSGNQPQHF

D gene: TRBD1
J gene: TRBJ1-2
CDR3 length: 14
V gene: TRBV2
clone size: -
CDR3 DNA: TGTGCCAGCAGAACCGGGACAGGGGTCCATGGCTACACCTTC
CDR3 protein: CASRTGTGVHGYTF

D gene: TRBD2
J gene: TRBJ2-3
CDR3 length: 15
V gene: TRBV18
clone size: -
CDR3 DNA: TGTGCCAGCTCACCACGAGCGGGATCGGGGGATACGCAGTATTTT
CDR3 protein: CASSPRAGSGDTQYF

D gene: -
J gene: TRBJ2-7
CDR3 length: 15
V gene: TRBV3-1/TRBV3-2
clone size: -
CDR3 DNA: TGTGCCAGCAGCGGCCAAAGCGCCGGGTGGTACGAGCAGTACTTC
CDR3 protein: CASSGQSAGWYEQYF

D gene: TRBD1
J gene: TRBJ2-7
CDR3 length: 16
V gene: TRBV4-2
clone size: few
CDR3 DNA: TGTGCCAGCAGCCAAGACCTCGGGACAGCTTCCTACGAGCAGTACTTC
CDR3 protein: CASSQDLGTASYEQYF

D gene: -
J gene: TRBJ2-1
CDR3 length: 13
V gene: TRBV14
clone size: once
CDR3 DNA: TGTGCCAGCAGCCAAGAGATAGCGGTTGAGCAGTTCTTC
CDR3 protein: CASSQEIAVEQFF

D gene: TRBD2
J gene: TRBJ2-7
CDR3 length: 17
V gene: TRBV18
clone size: -
CDR3 DNA: TGTGCCAGCTCACCACCCGGAACTAGCGGATCAATCCACGAGCAGTACTTC
CDR3 protein: CASSPPGTSGSIHEQYF

D gene: -
J gene: TRBJ2-1
CDR3 length: 16
V gene: TRBV11-2
clone size: -
CDR3 DNA: TGTGCCAGCAGCAAATCAGGGACATATACCTACAATGAGCAGTTCTTC
CDR3 protein: CASSKSGTYTYNEQFF

D gene: -
J gene: TRBJ1-2
CDR3 length: 13
V gene: TRBV28
clone size: -
CDR3 DNA: TGTGCCAGCAAGGTGGGGGCGGGTCGAGGCTACACCTTC
CDR3 protein: CASKVGAGRGYTF

D gene: -
J gene: TRBJ1-6
CDR3 length: 16
V gene: TRBV6-2/TRBV6-3
clone size: -
CDR3 DNA: TGTGCCAGCAGTTACTCGTCGCCGGGGAGGAATTCACCCCTCCACTTT
CDR3 protein: CASSYSSPGRNSPLHF

D gene: -
J gene: TRBJ1-1
CDR3 length: 15
V gene: TRBV2
clone size: -
CDR3 DNA: TGTGCCAGCAGAGTGGACAGCACTCTGAACACTGAAGCTTTCTTT
CDR3 protein: CASRVDSTLNTEAFF

D gene: TRBD1
J gene: TRBJ1-4
CDR3 length: 18
V gene: TRBV18
clone size: -
CDR3 DNA: TGTGCCAGCTCACCAGGCATACAGGGGCGCGCTACTAATGAAAAACTGTTTTTT
CDR3 protein: CASSPGIQGRATNEKLFF

D gene: TRBD2
J gene: TRBJ2-5
CDR3 length: 13
V gene: TRBV20-1
clone size: -
CDR3 DNA: TGCAGTGCTAGTAGGGCGGGAGGCGAGACCCAGTACTTC
CDR3 protein: CSASRAGGETQYF

D gene: -
J gene: TRBJ2-1
CDR3 length: 16
V gene: TRBV6-5
clone size: -
CDR3 DNA: TGTGCCAGCAGTTACTCGACGACAGTCTCCTACAATGAGCAGTTCTTC
CDR3 protein: CASSYSTTVSYNEQFF

D gene: -
J gene: TRBJ2-5
CDR3 length: 14
V gene: TRBV7-9
clone size: -
CDR3 DNA: TGTGCCAGCAGCTTCCGGGTATCGGGAGAGACCCAGTACTTC
CDR3 protein: CASSFRVSGETQYF

D gene: -
J gene: TRBJ2-1
CDR3 length: 14
V gene: TRBV7-3
clone size: -
CDR3 DNA: TGTGCCAGCAGCTTCGGGACACGGATGGATGAGCAGTTCTTC
CDR3 protein: CASSFGTRMDEQFF

D gene: -
J gene: TRBJ1-6
CDR3 length: 14
V gene: TRBV27
clone size: -
CDR3 DNA: TGTGCCAGCAGAAGCGACTCCTATAATTCACCCCTCCACTTT
CDR3 protein: CASRSDSYNSPLHF

D gene: TRBD1
J gene: TRBJ1-1
CDR3 length: 16
V gene: TRBV28
clone size: -
CDR3 DNA: TGTGCCAGCAGCCTCACGGACAGGGGGCCTAGGACTGAAGCTTTCTTT
CDR3 protein: CASSLTDRGPRTEAFF

D gene: TRBD1
J gene: TRBJ2-1
CDR3 length: 14
V gene: TRBV29-1
clone size: -
CDR3 DNA: TGCGGAACGCCGACAGGGGGCCTACGCAATGAGCAGTTCTTC
CDR3 protein: CGTPTGGLRNEQFF

D gene: TRBD1
J gene: TRBJ1-1
CDR3 length: 14
V gene: TRBV28
clone size: -
CDR3 DNA: TGTGCCAGCAGTCTTACAGGGGGGAAGGTTGAAGCTTTCTTT
CDR3 protein: CASSLTGGKVEAFF

D gene: TRBD1
J gene: TRBJ2-7
CDR3 length: 15
V gene: TRBV9
clone size: medium-sized
CDR3 DNA: TGTGCCAGCAGCCCCCGGGGACAGCGAAGGTACGAGCAGTACTTC
CDR3 protein: CASSPRGQRRYEQYF

D gene: -
J gene: TRBJ2-3
CDR3 length: 17
V gene: TRBV18
clone size: -
CDR3 DNA: TGTGCCAGCTCACCACCGGCTCAGGGTAAGGGCACAGATACGCAGTATTTT
CDR3 protein: CASSPPAQGKGTDTQYF

D gene: -
J gene: TRBJ2-3
CDR3 length: 15
V gene: TRBV28
clone size: once
CDR3 DNA: TGTGCCAGCCACACCCAGGGAACTAGCACAGATACGCAGTATTTT
CDR3 protein: CASHTQGTSTDTQYF

D gene: -
J gene: TRBJ2-1
CDR3 length: 12
V gene: TRBV2
clone size: few
CDR3 DNA: TGTGCCAGCAGTGTAGGGGAGGAGGGGAAGTTCTTC
CDR3 protein: CASSVGEEGKFF

D gene: -
J gene: TRBJ1-2
CDR3 length: 14
V gene: TRBV21-1
clone size: -
CDR3 DNA: TGTGCCAGCAGCTATCCGACATGGGACTATGGCTACACCTTC
CDR3 protein: CASSYPTWDYGYTF

D gene: -
J gene: TRBJ2-5
CDR3 length: 13
V gene: TRBV7-2
clone size: -
CDR3 DNA: TGTGCCAGCAGTCGGCAGGTGCAAGAGACCCAGTACTTC
CDR3 protein: CASSRQVQETQYF

D gene: -
J gene: TRBJ2-7
CDR3 length: 11
V gene: TRBV21-1
clone size: -
CDR3 DNA: TGTGCCAGCAGCTCTCCCTACGAGCAGTACTTC
CDR3 protein: CASSSPYEQYF

D gene: TRBD1
J gene: TRBJ1-6
CDR3 length: 16
V gene: TRBV3-1/TRBV3-2
clone size: -
CDR3 DNA: TGTGCCAGCAGCCGACACCGGGACAGCCTTAATTCACCCCTCCACTTT
CDR3 protein: CASSRHRDSLNSPLHF

D gene: TRBD1
J gene: TRBJ2-2
CDR3 length: 13
V gene: TRBV18
clone size: -
CDR3 DNA: TGTGCCAGCACCGACAGGGTTGTCGGGGAGCTGTTTTTT
CDR3 protein: CASTDRVVGELFF

D gene: TRBD1
J gene: TRBJ2-5
CDR3 length: 15
V gene: TRBV3-1/TRBV3-2
clone size: -
CDR3 DNA: TGTGCCAGCAGCCCGGGACAGGGGGCAGGAGAGACCCAGTACTTC
CDR3 protein: CASSPGQGAGETQYF

D gene: TRBD2
J gene: TRBJ2-7
CDR3 length: 13
V gene: TRBV12-3/TRBV12-4
clone size: -
CDR3 DNA: TGTGCCAGCGGGACTAGTGGAACCTACGAGCAGTACTTC
CDR3 protein: CASGTSGTYEQYF

D gene: -
J gene: TRBJ2-2
CDR3 length: 15
V gene: TRBV5-1
clone size: once
CDR3 DNA: TGCGCCAGCAGCGCATCAACAGACCCCACCGGGGAGCTGTTTTTT
CDR3 protein: CASSASTDPTGELFF

D gene: TRBD2
J gene: TRBJ2-1
CDR3 length: 18
V gene: TRBV7-9
clone size: -
CDR3 DNA: TGTGCCAGCAGCTCCCGATCGGCTAGCGGGAGGTTATACAATGAGCAGTTCTTC
CDR3 protein: CASSSRSASGRLYNEQFF

D gene: TRBD2
J gene: TRBJ2-7
CDR3 length: 16
V gene: TRBV7-2
clone size: -
CDR3 DNA: TGTGCCAGCAGCTATTCCGGGACTAGCGGAACCTACGAGCAGTACTTC
CDR3 protein: CASSYSGTSGTYEQYF

D gene: -
J gene: TRBJ2-5
CDR3 length: 14
V gene: TRBV18
clone size: -
CDR3 DNA: TGTGCCAGCTCACCAGGCGGGTACCAAGAGACCCAGTACTTC
CDR3 protein: CASSPGGYQETQYF

D gene: -
J gene: TRBJ1-1
CDR3 length: 15
V gene: TRBV6-5
clone size: -
CDR3 DNA: TGTGCCAGCAGTTACGGGGGGGGCTTGGGCACTGAAGCTTTCTTT
CDR3 protein: CASSYGGGLGTEAFF

D gene: TRBD2
J gene: TRBJ2-4
CDR3 length: 21
V gene: TRBV18
clone size: -
CDR3 DNA: TGTGCCAGCTCACCAGCCGGGACTAGCGGAACCCTTGGGGGGGCCAAAAACATTCAGTACTTC
CDR3 protein: CASSPAGTSGTLGGAKNIQYF

D gene: -
J gene: TRBJ1-2
CDR3 length: 14
V gene: TRBV19
clone size: -
CDR3 DNA: TGTGCCAGTACGATGGGACACTTTAACTATGGCTACACCTTC
CDR3 protein: CASTMGHFNYGYTF